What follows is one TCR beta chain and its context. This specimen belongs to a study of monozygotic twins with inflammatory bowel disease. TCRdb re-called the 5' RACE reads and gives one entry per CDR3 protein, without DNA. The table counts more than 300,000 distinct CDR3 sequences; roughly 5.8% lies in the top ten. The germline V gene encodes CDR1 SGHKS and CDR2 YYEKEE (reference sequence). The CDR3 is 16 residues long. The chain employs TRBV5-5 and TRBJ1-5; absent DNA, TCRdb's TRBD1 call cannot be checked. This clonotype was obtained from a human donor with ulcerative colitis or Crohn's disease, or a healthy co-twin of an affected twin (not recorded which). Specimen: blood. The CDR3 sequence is CASSQQQGASNQPQHF. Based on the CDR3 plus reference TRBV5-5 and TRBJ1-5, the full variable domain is DAGVTQSPTHLIKTRGQQVTLRCSPISGHKSVSWYQQVLGQGPQFIFQYYEKEERGRGNFPDRFSARQFPNYSSELNVNALLLGDSALYLCASSQQQGASNQPQHFGDGTRLSIL.